The 24 T cell receptor beta chains reported below all come from one sample, sequenced in a study of blood T cells in healthy people across ages. Together with a sample-barcoded 5' primer, a J-beta primer mix was included in a second PCR lasting roughly 6 to 12 cycles. TCRdb reanalysed the 5' RACE reads using MiXCR and keeps one entry per CDR3 protein. The top ten hold around 2.1% of the sample, which has under 2,000,000 distinct CDR3 sequences, just under 50% seen once. The sample was blood. Source of these receptors: a woman aged 40-49 years in good health.

The J gene is TRBJ2-7, the V gene TRBV5-1, with D perhaps assigned TRBD1 or TRBD2 (5 bases each). CDR3 length: 15 residues. From germline, CDR1 is SGHRS and CDR2 YFSETQ. V was trimmed by 4 bases and J by 3 bases, leaving 17 bases between them. As DNA, the CDR3 is TGCGCCAGCAGCCAGGAGCCCGGGACGTACTACGAGCAGTACTTC. Translating it yields CASSQEPGTYYEQYF.

The V gene is TRBV20-1, the J gene TRBJ2-7; 9 bases are a match to TRBD2. The CDR3 totals 14 residues. Germline-derived CDR1 and CDR2 are DFQATT and SNEGSKA (reference sequence). V lost 4 bases to trimming and J lost 7 bases; unmatched junction nucleotides: 11. The CDR3 sequence is CSAKTSGLGGEQYF. Here the CDR3 DNA reads TGCAGTGCTAAGACTAGCGGTCTTGGCGGTGAGCAGTACTTC.

This clonotype has a handful of counts. J is TRBJ2-1 and V is TRBV28; no definite D call. This CDR3 comprises 12 residues. V lost 3 bases to trimming and J lost 9 bases, with 9 bases between them. Germline CDR1 MDHEN, CDR2 SYDVKM. The CDR3 nucleotides are TGTGCCAGCAGTTTTAGCCAGACTGAGCAGTTCTTC. Its translation is CASSFSQTEQFF.

This clonotype was picked up one time. The J gene is TRBJ1-5, the V gene TRBV12-3 or TRBV12-4; the D gene is possibly TRBD1 (6 bases). Trimming cost V 5 bases and J 7 bases, with 15 bases left between them. The CDR3 length is 14 residues. The CDR3 loop is CASSRGGRHQPQHF. The CDR3 region has the DNA TGTGCCAGCAGTCGTGGGGGGCGGCACCAGCCCCAGCATTTT.

This clonotype has only a few counts. The V gene is TRBV27, the J gene TRBJ2-7; TRBD2 matches at 9 bases. CDR1 and CDR2 from the germline V gene are MNHEY and SMNVEV (reference sequence). The junction had 11 bases not matched to a gene; V was cut back by 9 bases and J by 5 bases. The CDR3 is 14 residues long. CDR3 nucleotide sequence: TGTGCCAGTAGCTCCGCGGGAGGGCGGGACGAGCAGTACTTC. Its protein product is CASSSAGGRDEQYF.

This clonotype turned up a few times. The V and J genes are TRBV12-3 or TRBV12-4 and TRBJ1-2, with D possibly TRBD1 on 5 matching bases. V lost 5 bases and J lost 1, with 23 bases in between. The CDR3 extends over 18 amino acids. This CDR3 is CASSPRLPGQGNNYGYTF. In DNA form, the CDR3 reads TGTGCCAGCAGTCCACGTCTCCCGGGGCAGGGAAATAACTATGGCTACACCTTC.

This clonotype has just a few counts. This chain joins TRBV28 and TRBJ1-2; D ambiguous. V lost 6 bases to trimming and J lost 4 bases, with 9 bases between them. CDR3 size: 12 residues. Germline assignment: CDR1 MDHEN and CDR2 SYDVKM. In DNA form, the CDR3 reads TGTGCCAGCAGCGACGACCTCTATGGCTACACCTTC. It yields the protein CASSDDLYGYTF.

Comment on this clonotype: The junction departs from the called germline gene at one end, perhaps through a read error. V is TRBV7-2 and J is TRBJ2-7; D not certain. This CDR3 has 12 residues. In germline, CDR1 is SGHTA, CDR2 FQGNSA. The CDR3 here is CVSSSSPYEQYF. The CDR3, as DNA: TGTGTCAGCAGCTCCAGTCCCTACGAGCAGTACTTC.

This chain connects TRBV18 to TRBJ2-7; TRBD1 is a possible D gene (6 bases). V was shortened by 4 bases and J by 0 bases, with 19 bases between the two germline ends. The CDR3 totals 17 residues. Germline values: CDR1 KGHSH, CDR2 LQKENI. The CDR3 sequence: CASSHQKPGHLSYEQYF. CDR3 nucleotide sequence: TGTGCCAGCTCACACCAAAAACCGGGACACCTCTCCTACGAGCAGTACTTC. The whole variable domain, remainder taken from reference TRBV18 and TRBJ2-7, is NAGVMQNPRHLVRRRGQEARLRCSPMKGHSHVYWYRQLPEEGLKFMVYLQKENIIDESGMPKERFSAEFPKEGPSILRIQQVVRGDSAAYFCASSHQKPGHLSYEQYFGPGTRLTVT.

This clonotype occurred a few times. The rearrangement joins TRBV7-9 to TRBJ2-4; 10 bases match TRBD1. The CDR3 has 16 residues. Germline CDR1 and CDR2: SEHNR and FQNEAQ (reference sequence). J lost 5 bases, V lost 7 bases, and 11 bases had no gene match. The CDR3 region has the DNA TGTGCCAGCACCCCGACCGGGACAGGGGCGGAAAACATTCAGTACTTC. It specifies CASTPTGTGAENIQYF.

J is TRBJ2-5 and V is TRBV21-1. TRBV21-1 is given as a pseudogene. The length of the CDR3 is 11 residues. The CDR3 DNA sequence: TGTGCCAGCAGGGACAAAGAGACCCAGTACTTC. Its translation: CASRDKETQYF.

The CDR3 DNA sequence: TGTGCCAGCAGTGCCCTGGGCTTTCCCCGTTACACCGGGGAGCTGTTTTTT. Translated, it gives CASSALGFPRYTGELFF. This chain uses TRBV27 with TRBJ2-2; D is ambiguous. Trimming pared 5 bases from V and 3 bases from J, leaving 19 bases between. In germline, CDR1 is MNHEY, CDR2 SMNVEV (reference sequence). The CDR3 length is 17 residues.

The gene calls are TRBV5-1 and TRBJ2-5; maybe TRBD1 (5 bases). Trimming shortened V by 0 bases and J by 13 bases, and 13 bases separated the two germline ends. Germline assignment: CDR1 SGHRS and CDR2 YFSETQ. The CDR3 is made up of 12 amino acids. CDR3 sequence (DNA): TGCGCCAGCAGCTTGGGGGGCCCCCTTTGGTACTTC. It specifies CASSLGGPLWYF. Full variable domain (missing parts from reference TRBV5-1 and TRBJ2-5): KAGVTQTPRYLIKTRGQQVTLSCSPISGHRSVSWYQQTPGQGLQFLFEYFSETQRNKGNFPGRFSGRQFSNSRSEMNVSTLELGDSALYLCASSLGGPLWYFGPGTRLLVL.

This clonotype was detected many times. Mismatch with germline at one junction end may stem from a read error. The chain links TRBV4-3 to TRBJ2-3, with D tentatively TRBD2 (6 bases). The length of the CDR3 is 16 residues. Germline loops: CDR1 LGHNA, CDR2 YSLEER. CDR3 nucleotide sequence: TGTGCCAGCAGCCAAGGGACTTCAGGTTCCACAGATACGCAGTATTTT. Translating gives CASSQGTSGSTDTQYF.

This chain links TRBV24-1 with TRBJ1-2, with 11 bases identical to TRBD1. V lost 2 bases to trimming and J lost 7 bases; unmatched junction nucleotides: 5. This CDR3 region has 15 residues. From germline, CDR1 is KGHDR and CDR2 SFDVKD. CDR3 residues: CATSDWGQGDGGYTF. Written as DNA, the CDR3 is TGTGCCACCAGTGATTGGGGACAGGGGGATGGTGGCTACACCTTC.

V and J are TRBV7-8 and TRBJ2-1; 9 bases match TRBD2. The trim removed 5 bases at V and 7 bases at J, leaving 9 bases unmatched. Germline V gene sequence: CDR1 SGHVS, CDR2 FQNEAQ. The length of the CDR3 is 15 residues. In DNA, the CDR3 is TGTGCCAGCAGCCCGAAGGGACTAGCATTAAATGAGCAGTTCTTC. This encodes CASSPKGLALNEQFF.

The CDR3 sequence: CASSYRGGQAVGGANVLTF. CDR3 sequence (DNA): TGTGCCAGCAGTTACCGCGGCGGGCAGGCCGTCGGTGGGGCCAACGTCCTGACTTTC. This chain joins TRBV6-5 and TRBJ2-6, with D maybe TRBD2 (5 bases). Deletions cut 2 bases from V and 3 bases from J, with 20 bases between. Per germline, CDR1 MNHEY and CDR2 SVGAGI. The CDR3 extends over 19 amino acids.

The genes are TRBV7-2 and TRBJ2-7; D is perhaps TRBD2 (6 bases). There are 18 residues in the CDR3. V was shortened by 0 bases and J by 2 bases, with 20 bases between the two germline ends. Germline values: CDR1 SGHTA, CDR2 FQGNSA. CDR3 sequence: CASSLAPPGAGRPYEQYF. DNA of the CDR3: TGTGCCAGCAGCTTAGCCCCACCCGGTGCAGGGAGGCCCTACGAGCAGTACTTC.

The rearrangement uses TRBV7-8 and TRBJ2-1, with D possibly being TRBD2 (6 bases). The CDR3 has 19 amino acids. V dropped 2 bases and J dropped 7 bases, with 27 bases sitting between them. Germline V gene lookup returns CDR1 SGHVS and CDR2 FQNEAQ. The CDR3 reads CASSLRSGRSTGVWNEQFF. For the CDR3, the DNA is TGTGCCAGCAGCTTACGTTCGGGCAGGTCAACGGGGGTATGGAATGAGCAGTTCTTC.

As concerns this clonotype: One end of the junction fails to match germline, which may point to a read error. This chain uses TRBV29-1 with TRBJ1-2; TRBD1 agrees at 8 bases. CDR1 and CDR2 (germline): SQVTM, ANQGSEA. The CDR3 loop spans 11 amino acids. CDR3 residues: CSVGTGLGYIF. For the CDR3, the DNA is TGCAGCGTTGGGACAGGGCTAGGCTACATCTTC.

The chain has TRBV9 and TRBJ2-3; D may be TRBD2 (6 bases). The CDR3 length is 16 residues. Looked up from germline, CDR1 is SGDLS and CDR2 is YYNGEE. V was cut by 0 bases and J by 6 bases, with 17 bases left in between. In nucleotides, the CDR3 is TGTGCCAGCAGCGTAGGCCCCGGGAGAGGTGAGGATACGCAGTATTTT. Translating gives CASSVGPGRGEDTQYF.

The V and J genes are TRBV11-1 and TRBJ2-7; no clear D. Germline V CDR1 and CDR2: SGHAT, FQDESV (reference sequence). This CDR3 region has 11 residues. Trimming removed 6 bases at V and 12 bases at J, with 15 bases between. The CDR3 sequence: CASRREETRYF. The DNA of the CDR3 is TGTGCCAGCAGGCGAGAGGAGACCCGGTACTTC.

Only one count was recorded for this clonotype. The rearrangement links TRBV3-1 to TRBJ2-1; D gene uncertain. CDR1 and CDR2 (germline): LGHDT, YNNKEL (reference sequence). V lost 4 bases and J lost 9, with 19 bases in between. CDR3 size: 15 residues. CDR3 bases: TGTGCCAGCAGCCCCACTGTGTCTAGTGGTAGTGAGCAGTTCTTC. Its protein product is CASSPTVSSGSEQFF.

This clonotype has a single count. This chain connects TRBV12-3 or TRBV12-4 to TRBJ1-1; unclear D gene. The CDR3 runs to 13 residues. The V end lost 3 bases, the J end lost 7 bases, and 12 bases lay between the germline ends. The CDR3 protein is CASSFSADLEAFF. The CDR3 nucleotides read TGTGCCAGCAGTTTTTCGGCAGATCTTGAAGCTTTCTTT.